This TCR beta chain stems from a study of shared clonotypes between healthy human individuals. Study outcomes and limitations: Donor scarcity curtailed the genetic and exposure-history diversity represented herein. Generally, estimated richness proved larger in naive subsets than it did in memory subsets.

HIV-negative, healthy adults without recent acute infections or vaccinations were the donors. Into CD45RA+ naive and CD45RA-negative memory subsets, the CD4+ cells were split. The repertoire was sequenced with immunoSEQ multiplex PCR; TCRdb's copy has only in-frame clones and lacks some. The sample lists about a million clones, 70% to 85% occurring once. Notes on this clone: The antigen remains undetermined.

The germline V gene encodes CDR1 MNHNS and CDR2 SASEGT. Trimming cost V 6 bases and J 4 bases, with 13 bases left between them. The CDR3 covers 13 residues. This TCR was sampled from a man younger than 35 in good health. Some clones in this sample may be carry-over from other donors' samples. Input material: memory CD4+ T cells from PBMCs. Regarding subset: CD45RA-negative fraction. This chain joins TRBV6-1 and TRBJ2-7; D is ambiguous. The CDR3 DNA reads TGTGCCAGCAGCCTAGGTCTGGGGTACGAGCAGTACTTC. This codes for CASSLGLGYEQYF.